This entry lists 32 T cell receptor beta chains sequenced from one sample in a study of early T cells in non-severe SARS-CoV-2 infection. A single record per CDR3 protein comes from TCRdb applying MiXCR to the 5' RACE reads. The sample includes roughly 33,000 distinct CDR3 sequences, roughly 5.9% of them seen just once. Sequencing was performed on whole blood. These receptor sequences come from an adult who was a healthcare worker with PCR-confirmed SARS-CoV-2 infection or an uninfected control (not recorded which).

This clonotype was recorded at least ten times. This sequence joins TRBV28 and TRBJ2-3, with D perhaps given as TRBD1 or TRBD2 (6 bases each). Trimming took 6 bases from V and 1 from J, leaving 17 bases between them. From germline, CDR1 is MDHEN and CDR2 SYDVKM. The CDR3 consists of 16 residues. CDR3 in amino acids: CASSGGWTDGTDTQYF. As DNA, the CDR3 is TGTGCCAGCAGCGGGGGATGGACAGACGGCACAGATACGCAGTATTTT.

This clonotype has ten or more counts. V usage is TRBV28 and J usage is TRBJ2-4; the D call may be TRBD1 or TRBD2 (5 bases each). Germline CDR1 is MDHEN and CDR2 is SYDVKM. This CDR3 has 18 amino acids. V was pared by 7 bases and J by 0 bases, with 22 bases between. The CDR3 loop is CASKGYTDGGLAKNIQYF. The CDR3 DNA is TGTGCCAGCAAGGGGTACACGGACGGAGGCCTAGCCAAAAACATTCAGTACTTC.

This clonotype was seen ten or more times. This chain uses TRBV28 with TRBJ2-1, with TRBD1 matching over 7 bases. The germline V gene encodes CDR1 MDHEN and CDR2 SYDVKM. Germline trimming cut 6 bases from V and 0 bases from J; bases unmatched to any gene: 11. The CDR3 covers 17 residues. CDR3 sequence reads: CASRSTTGASSYNEQFF. The CDR3 bases are TGTGCCAGCAGAAGTACCACAGGGGCGAGCTCCTACAATGAGCAGTTCTTC.

This clonotype was seen ten or more times. This chain joins TRBV5-1 and TRBJ2-6; D not certain. The CDR3 spans 13 residues. Germline CDR1 reads SGHRS; CDR2 reads YFSETQ. The V gene lost 4 bases and the J gene lost 1 base, with 3 bases spanning the gap. The CDR3: CASSQSGANVLTF. The CDR3 bases are TGCGCCAGCAGCCAGTCTGGGGCCAACGTCCTGACTTTC.

This clonotype was seen repeatedly, ten times or more. V is TRBV11-2 and J is TRBJ2-1, with D possibly TRBD1 on 6 matching bases. The germline V gene has CDR1 SGHAT and CDR2 FQNNGV. The CDR3 is made up of 14 amino acids. V was shortened by 8 bases and J by 4 bases, with 15 bases between the two germline ends. This CDR3 is CASQGSSRYNEQFF. CDR3 nucleotides: TGTGCCAGCCAGGGGAGCTCTCGATACAATGAGCAGTTCTTC. Complete variable domain (other parts from reference TRBV11-2 and TRBJ2-1): EAGVAQSPRYKIIEKRQSVAFWCNPISGHATLYWYQQILGQGPKLLIQFQNNGVVDDSQLPKDRFSAERLKGVDSTLKIQPAKLEDSAVYLCASQGSSRYNEQFFGPGTRLTVL.

In its sample, this clonotype was seen a few times. The chain uses TRBV3-1 and TRBJ1-2; D is perhaps TRBD1 (5 bases). CDR1 is LGHDT and CDR2 is YNNKEL in the germline V gene (reference sequence). Trimming stripped 5 bases from V and 4 bases from J, with 14 bases between. CDR3 length: 14 amino acids. For the CDR3, the DNA is TGTGCCAGCAGCATAAGACAGTCCGCCTATGGCTACACCTTC. Translation: CASSIRQSAYGYTF.

The chain couples TRBV27 to TRBJ2-7; 7 positions agree with TRBD1. Germline CDR1 and CDR2: MNHEY and SMNVEV (reference sequence). With V trimmed by 8 bases and J by 6 bases, 4 bases remained unmatched. The CDR3 consists of 11 residues. The CDR3 bases are TGTGCCAGCGGTAACAGGGGCGAGCAGTACTTC. Translation gives CASGNRGEQYF.

This clonotype was seen only a few times. This rearrangement joins TRBV29-1 to TRBJ2-7; the match to TRBD2 covers 7 bases. CDR1 is SQVTM, CDR2 ANQGSEA, per germline. J lost 5 bases, V lost 4 bases, and 8 bases had no gene match. CDR3 length: 13 amino acids. The CDR3 here is CSVGSGTTNEQYF. The DNA for the CDR3 is TGCAGCGTTGGGAGCGGGACCACTAACGAGCAGTACTTC.

This clonotype came up many times. V is TRBV10-3 and J is TRBJ2-6; the D gene is possibly TRBD2 (5 bases). CDR3 size: 14 residues. CDR1 ENHRY and CDR2 SYGVKD come from the germline V gene. V shed 10 bases and J shed 0 bases, with 10 bases lying between them. The chain's CDR3 is CATGSSSGANVLTF. CDR3 in DNA: TGTGCCACGGGATCGAGCTCTGGGGCCAACGTCCTGACTTTC.

This clonotype came up many times. The rearrangement joins TRBV12-3 or TRBV12-4 to TRBJ1-1, with D uncertain. There are 14 residues in the CDR3. V was pared by 1 base and J by 3 bases, with 9 bases between. CDR3 DNA sequence: TGTGCCAGCAGTTTAGGGACCGACTACACTGAAGCTTTCTTT. This translates into CASSLGTDYTEAFF.

This clonotype was picked up many times. The chain has TRBV20-1 and TRBJ2-3, with 7 bases that match TRBD2. CDR1 and CDR2 (germline): DFQATT, SNEGSKA (reference sequence). V trimming: 0 bases; J trimming: 8 bases; junction bases outside the gene matches: 8. This CDR3 has 14 residues. CDR3 nucleotide sequence: TGCAGTGCTAGAGACCCGGGCGGGAGAGGTACGCAGTATTTT. It is translated as CSARDPGGRGTQYF.

This clonotype appeared many times. The J gene is TRBJ2-3, the V gene TRBV30; tentatively, D is TRBD1 or TRBD2 (5 bases each). Per germline, CDR1 GTSNPN and CDR2 SVGIG (reference sequence). The CDR3 sequence is 14 residues long. Trimming took 3 bases from V and 1 from J, leaving 11 bases between them. This CDR3 reads CAWSWDGRTDTQYF. The CDR3 nucleotides read TGTGCCTGGAGCTGGGACGGCCGCACAGATACGCAGTATTTT. Combining the CDR3 with reference TRBV30 and TRBJ2-3 gives the whole variable domain SQTIHQWPATLVQPVGSPLSLECTVEGTSNPNLYWYRQAAGRGLQLLFYSVGIGQISSEVPQNLSASRPQDRQFILSSKKLLLSDSGFYLCAWSWDGRTDTQYFGPGTRLTVL.

The sample holds many counts of this clonotype. The V and J genes are TRBV20-1 and TRBJ2-1; TRBD2 aligns across 7 bases. Trimming at V came to 3 bases and at J to 9 bases, leaving 8 bases not matched to a gene. Germline CDR1 and CDR2: DFQATT and SNEGSKA (reference sequence). CDR3 length: 13 amino acids. CDR3 sequence (DNA): TGCAGTGCTAGGGCGGGAGCGGGGTTTGAGCAGTTCTTC. It is translated as CSARAGAGFEQFF.

The table lists this clonotype with many counts. This chain uses TRBV29-1 with TRBJ2-5; D is uncertain. The CDR3 extends over 13 amino acids. Per the germline V gene, CDR1 is SQVTM and CDR2 is ANQGSEA. Trimming removed 6 bases at V and 1 base at J, with 12 bases between. The CDR3 region is CSVRPGSQETQYF. The CDR3 DNA is TGCAGCGTCCGTCCGGGCTCCCAAGAGACCCAGTACTTC.

This clonotype was observed at least ten times. The chain has TRBV20-1 and TRBJ2-6; D is tentatively TRBD1 or TRBD2 (6 bases each). From germline, CDR1 is DFQATT and CDR2 SNEGSKA (reference sequence). The CDR3 is 16 residues long. The V gene lost 5 bases and the J gene lost 0 bases, with 14 bases spanning the gap. The CDR3 nucleotides are TGCAGTGCTTCGCGGGACAAAGGCTCTGGGGCCAACGTCCTGACTTTC. The encoded protein is CSASRDKGSGANVLTF.

This clonotype was counted between two and nine times. This rearrangement joins TRBV9 to TRBJ2-2; 11 bases are shared with TRBD2. The CDR3 length is 16 residues. CDR1 and CDR2 (germline): SGDLS, YYNGEE. V was clipped by 2 bases and J by 5 bases; unmatched bases: 5. CDR3 protein: CASSVTSGIETGELFF. In DNA form, the CDR3 reads TGTGCCAGCAGCGTGACTAGCGGGATAGAAACCGGGGAGCTGTTTTTT.

This clonotype has a handful of counts. The chain's CDR3 is CASSLDLAGGPIDTQYF. CDR3 bases: TGTGCCAGCAGCTTAGACCTAGCGGGAGGGCCTATAGATACGCAGTATTTT. The rearrangement uses TRBV7-2 and TRBJ2-3; 12 nucleotides agree with TRBD2. The germline CDR1 and CDR2 sequences are SGHTA and FQGNSA. The CDR3 totals 17 residues. Trimming removed 1 base from V and 5 bases from J; junction bases left unmatched: 7. The full variable domain, rest sourced from reference TRBV7-2 and TRBJ2-3, is GAGVSQSPSNKVTEKGKDVELRCDPISGHTALYWYRQSLGQGLEFLIYFQGNSAPDKSGLPSDRFSAERTGGSVSTLTIQRTQQEDSAVYLCASSLDLAGGPIDTQYFGPGTRLTVL.

This clonotype appeared many times. This chain's CDR3 is CASSISGQDGQYF. In DNA, the CDR3 is TGTGCCAGCAGCATCTCCGGACAGGACGGGCAGTATTTT. V is TRBV28 and J is TRBJ2-3, with 7 bases lining up with TRBD1. Germline CDR1 is MDHEN and CDR2 is SYDVKM. CDR3 length: 13 residues. J lost 11 bases, V lost 6 bases, and 11 bases had no gene match.

This clonotype was detected many times. The DNA of the CDR3 is TGTGCCAGCAGCGCCTCAAGCAATCAGCCCCAGCATTTT. This sequence encodes CASSASSNQPQHF. This chain uses TRBV11-2 with TRBJ1-5, with no clear D. Germline CDR1 and CDR2: SGHAT and FQNNGV. The CDR3 length is 13 residues. Trimming took 5 bases from V and 1 from J, leaving 6 bases between them. The entire variable domain, with the rest obtained from reference TRBV11-2 and TRBJ1-5, is as follows: EAGVAQSPRYKIIEKRQSVAFWCNPISGHATLYWYQQILGQGPKLLIQFQNNGVVDDSQLPKDRFSAERLKGVDSTLKIQPAKLEDSAVYLCASSASSNQPQHFGDGTRLSIL.

This clonotype was recorded many times. The chain links TRBV28 to TRBJ2-7, with D perhaps matching TRBD1 or TRBD2 (5 bases each). The CDR3 runs 14 residues. Germline loops: CDR1 MDHEN, CDR2 SYDVKM. The V gene lost 2 bases and the J gene lost 2 bases, with 10 bases spanning the gap. CDR3 bases: TGTGCCAGCAGTTTAAGGGGACCACCCTACGAGCAGTACGTC. Encoded protein: CASSLRGPPYEQYV.

At least ten counts were recorded for this clonotype. This sequence joins TRBV30 and TRBJ1-1; D gene ambiguous. The V and J ends lost 4 bases and 1 base respectively, with 10 bases between them. The CDR3 loop spans 13 amino acids. From germline, CDR1 is GTSNPN and CDR2 SVGIG (reference sequence). DNA of the CDR3: TGTGCCTGGACCATTTTCGGGAACACTGAAGCTTTCTTT. Encoded protein: CAWTIFGNTEAFF.

This clonotype was detected many times. This chain links TRBV7-9 with TRBJ1-1; 7 nucleotides match TRBD1. The CDR3 covers 14 residues. Looked up from germline, CDR1 is SEHNR and CDR2 is FQNEAQ (reference sequence). V trimming: 3 bases; J trimming: 0 bases; junction bases outside the gene matches: 1. CDR3: CASSLGQLNTEAFF. In DNA form, the CDR3 reads TGTGCCAGCAGCTTGGGACAGCTGAACACTGAAGCTTTCTTT.

There are many counts of this clonotype. This chain joins TRBV6-6 and TRBJ2-1, with D tentatively TRBD1 (6 bases). The CDR3 length is 17 residues. Per germline, CDR1 MNHNY and CDR2 SVGAGI (reference sequence). Trimming stripped 6 bases from V and 0 bases from J, with 18 bases between. For the CDR3, the DNA is TGTGCCAGCAGCTCTCAACAGGGCCTCAGCTCCTACAATGAGCAGTTCTTC. This encodes CASSSQQGLSSYNEQFF.

This clonotype has ten or more counts. CDR3 region: CASSWRPGQGFSGANVLTF. In nucleotides, the CDR3 is TGTGCCAGCAGTTGGCGCCCCGGACAGGGCTTCTCTGGGGCCAACGTCCTGACTTTC. The V call is TRBV6-2 or TRBV6-3, the J call TRBJ2-6; 8 positions agree with TRBD1. This CDR3 is 19 amino acids long. Losses at the gene ends were 4 bases for V and 0 bases for J; bases not matched to a gene: 11. Looked up from germline, CDR1 is MNHEY and CDR2 is SVGEGT.

This clonotype was seen many times. The chain is built from TRBV5-1 and TRBJ2-2, with 12 bases identical to TRBD2. V gave up 0 bases and J gave up 7 bases; unmatched junction bases: 1. This CDR3 has 15 amino acids. CDR1 SGHRS and CDR2 YFSETQ come from the germline V gene. As DNA, the CDR3 is TGCGCCAGCAGCTTGGGACTAGCGGGAGACGGGGAGCTGTTTTTT. As protein: CASSLGLAGDGELFF.

This clonotype was counted many times. The chain carries TRBV4-3 and TRBJ2-5; D is unclear. Deletions cut 8 bases from V and 4 bases from J, with 5 bases between. CDR3 length: 10 amino acids. Germline V gives CDR1 LGHNA, CDR2 YSLEER. The chain's CDR3 is CASPGETQYF. The CDR3 DNA reads as TGCGCCAGCCCCGGAGAGACCCAGTACTTC.

There are a few counts of this clonotype. The chain couples TRBV7-8 to TRBJ2-7; 7 bases map to TRBD2. V lost 4 bases and J lost 7; bases outside the gene matches: 16. This CDR3 spans 16 amino acids. Germline lookup yields CDR1 SGHVS and CDR2 FQNEAQ. Written as DNA, the CDR3 is TGTGCCAGCAGCTCGGTGGGCCGGGACCGCGGGAGTGAGCAGTACTTC. This codes for CASSSVGRDRGSEQYF.

As for this clonotype: Being one base from a much bigger clone, this may be a read error. V gene TRBV5-4 combines with J gene TRBJ2-7; possible D gene TRBD2, 6 bases. Trimming removed 4 bases from V and 4 bases from J, with 18 bases in between. Germline assignment: CDR1 SGHNT and CDR2 YYREEE (reference sequence). This CDR3 spans 15 amino acids. The CDR3 loop reads CASSPGGHGLYEQYV. The CDR3, as DNA: TGTGCCAGCAGCCCAGGAGGGCACGGACTATACGAGCAGTACGTC.

This clonotype was seen many times. The V gene is TRBV20-1, the J gene TRBJ2-7, with TRBD2 identical over 12 bases. This CDR3 contains 15 residues. Germline loops: CDR1 DFQATT, CDR2 SNEGSKA (reference sequence). V shed 3 bases, J shed 5 bases, and the junction held 8 bases outside the gene matches. CDR3 DNA: TGCAGTGCTAGCGCTAGCGGGAGGGCCCCCCACGAGCAGTACTTC. Its protein product is CSASASGRAPHEQYF.

At least ten counts were recorded for this clonotype. This chain connects TRBV18 to TRBJ2-5; the match to TRBD2 covers 8 bases. The J segment lost 2 bases and the V segment lost 2 bases, leaving 10 bases of the junction unmatched. The CDR3 covers 17 residues. Germline V gives CDR1 KGHSH, CDR2 LQKENI. As DNA, the CDR3 is TGTGCCAGCTCACCAACGCCGGGGGGGCTCCTACAAGAGACCCAGTACTTC. Amino acid sequence: CASSPTPGGLLQETQYF.

Ten or more counts support this clonotype. The chain recombines TRBV28 with TRBJ2-1, with D maybe TRBD1 (6 bases). V shed 6 bases and J shed 6 bases, with 18 bases lying between them. The CDR3 extends over 15 amino acids. Germline-derived CDR1 and CDR2 are MDHEN and SYDVKM. The CDR3 DNA is TGTGCCAGCAGCCTCGACAGGTCCCTCCGCAATGAGCAGTTCTTC. Its translation: CASSLDRSLRNEQFF. Based on the CDR3 plus reference TRBV28 and TRBJ2-1, the full variable domain is DVKVTQSSRYLVKRTGEKVFLECVQDMDHENMFWYRQDPGLGLRLIYFSYDVKMKEKGDIPEGYSVSREKKERFSLILESASTNQTSMYLCASSLDRSLRNEQFFGPGTRLTVL.

There are many counts of this clonotype. The chain carries TRBV24-1 and TRBJ2-5; D is ambiguous. V lost 10 bases to trimming and J lost 0 bases, with 5 bases between them. Germline CDR1 and CDR2: KGHDR and SFDVKD. The CDR3 covers 11 residues. The CDR3 is CATGYQETQYF. In nucleotides, the CDR3 is TGTGCCACAGGGTACCAAGAGACCCAGTACTTC.